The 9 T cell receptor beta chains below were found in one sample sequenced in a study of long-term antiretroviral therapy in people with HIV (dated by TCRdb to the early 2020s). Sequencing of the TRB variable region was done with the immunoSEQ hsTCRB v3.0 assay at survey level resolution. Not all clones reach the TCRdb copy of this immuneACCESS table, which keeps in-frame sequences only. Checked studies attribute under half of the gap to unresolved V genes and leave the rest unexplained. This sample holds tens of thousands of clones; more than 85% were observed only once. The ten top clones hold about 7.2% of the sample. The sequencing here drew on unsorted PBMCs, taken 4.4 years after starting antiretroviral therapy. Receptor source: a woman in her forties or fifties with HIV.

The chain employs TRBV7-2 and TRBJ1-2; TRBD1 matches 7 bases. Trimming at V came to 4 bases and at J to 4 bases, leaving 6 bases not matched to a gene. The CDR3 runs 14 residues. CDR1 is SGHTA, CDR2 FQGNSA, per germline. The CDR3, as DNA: TGTGCCAGCAGCTCGTCCGGGACAGCCTATGGCTACACCTTC. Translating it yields CASSSSGTAYGYTF.

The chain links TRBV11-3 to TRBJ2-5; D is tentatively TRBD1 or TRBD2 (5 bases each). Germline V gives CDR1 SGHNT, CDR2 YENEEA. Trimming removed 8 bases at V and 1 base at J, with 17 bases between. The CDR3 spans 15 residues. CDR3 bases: TGTGCCAGCTCGGAGAGAGGGGTGCTCCAAGAGACCCAGTACTTC. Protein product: CASSERGVLQETQYF.

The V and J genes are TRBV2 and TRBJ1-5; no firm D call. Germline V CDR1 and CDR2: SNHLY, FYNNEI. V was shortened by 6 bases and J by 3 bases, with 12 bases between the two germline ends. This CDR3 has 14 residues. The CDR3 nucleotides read TGTGCCAGCAGCACGGAGGAACCCAATCAGCCCCAGCATTTT. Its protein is CASSTEEPNQPQHF. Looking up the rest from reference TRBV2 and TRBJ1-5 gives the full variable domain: EPEVTQTPSHQVTQMGQEVILRCVPISNHLYFYWYRQILGQKVEFLVSFYNNEISEKSEIFDDQFSVERPDGSNFTLKIRSTKLEDSAMYFCASSTEEPNQPQHFGDGTRLSIL.

The CDR3 sequence: CASSTGNTGELFF. Here the CDR3 DNA reads TGTGCCAGCAGCACAGGGAACACCGGGGAGCTGTTTTTT. The chain links TRBV11-1 to TRBJ2-2, with D maybe TRBD1 (5 bases). The germline V gene has CDR1 SGHAT and CDR2 FQDESV (reference sequence). The CDR3 runs to 13 residues. V shed 5 bases and J shed 1 base, with 5 bases lying between them. Full variable domain (remainder filled in from reference TRBV11-1 and TRBJ2-2): EAEVAQSPRYKITEKSQAVAFWCDPISGHATLYWYRQILGQGPELLVQFQDESVVDDSQLPKDRFSAERLKGVDSTLKIQPAELGDSAMYLCASSTGNTGELFFGEGSRLTVL.

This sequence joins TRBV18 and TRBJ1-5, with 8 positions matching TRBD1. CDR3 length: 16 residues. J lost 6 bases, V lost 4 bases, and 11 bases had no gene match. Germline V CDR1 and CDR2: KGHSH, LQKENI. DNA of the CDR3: TGTGCCAGCTCACTTCTCGACAGGGGAAGCGGTCAGCCCCAGCATTTT. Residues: CASSLLDRGSGQPQHF.

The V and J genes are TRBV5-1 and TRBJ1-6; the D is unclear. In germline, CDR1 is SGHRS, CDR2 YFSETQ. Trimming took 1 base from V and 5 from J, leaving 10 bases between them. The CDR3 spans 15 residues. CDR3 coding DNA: TGCGCCAGCAGCTTGAACGCGGCAGATAATTCACCCCTCCACTTT. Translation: CASSLNAADNSPLHF. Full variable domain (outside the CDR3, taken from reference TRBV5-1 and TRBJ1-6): KAGVTQTPRYLIKTRGQQVTLSCSPISGHRSVSWYQQTPGQGLQFLFEYFSETQRNKGNFPGRFSGRQFSNSRSEMNVSTLELGDSALYLCASSLNAADNSPLHFGNGTRLTVT.

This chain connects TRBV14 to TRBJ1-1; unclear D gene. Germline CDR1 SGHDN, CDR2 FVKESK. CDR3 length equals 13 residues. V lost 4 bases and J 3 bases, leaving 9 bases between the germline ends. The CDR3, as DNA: TGTGCCAGCAGCCCAACACTGGACACTGAAGCTTTCTTT. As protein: CASSPTLDTEAFF. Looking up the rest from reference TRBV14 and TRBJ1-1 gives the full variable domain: EAGVTQFPSHSVIEKGQTVTLRCDPISGHDNLYWYRRVMGKEIKFLLHFVKESKQDESGMPNNRFLAERTGGTYSTLKVQPAELEDSGVYFCASSPTLDTEAFFGQGTRLTVV.

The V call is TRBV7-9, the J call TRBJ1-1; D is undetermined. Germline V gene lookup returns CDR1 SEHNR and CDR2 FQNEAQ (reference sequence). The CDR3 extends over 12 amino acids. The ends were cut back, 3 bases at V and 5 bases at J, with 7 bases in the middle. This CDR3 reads CASSFLSTEAFF. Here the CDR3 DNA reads TGTGCCAGCAGCTTCCTTTCTACTGAAGCTTTCTTT.

This chain's CDR3 is CASSDTNTGELFF. Written as DNA, the CDR3 is TGTGCCAGCAGCGACACCAACACCGGGGAGCTGTTTTTT. The J gene is TRBJ2-2, the V gene TRBV7-3; D not resolved. With 5 bases removed from V and 2 bases from J, the gap between germline ends came to 6 bases. Per the germline V gene, CDR1 is SGHTA and CDR2 is FQGTGA. The CDR3 contains 13 residues.